The 12 T cell receptor beta chains in this list originate from one sample, sequenced in a study of beta chain features in type 1 diabetes. Expressed TCRB transcripts were sequenced because the entire RNA isolate underwent reverse transcription. Profiled with immunoSEQ multiplex PCR; TCRdb holds only in-frame clones, not every one. The data show about 400,000 clones, around 13% seen once. Source material: naive CD4+ T cells from blood. The receptors come from a man aged 18 to 35 in good health.

This clone was detected a few times. The J gene is TRBJ2-1, the V gene TRBV7-6, with 13 nucleotides matching TRBD2. The germline gives CDR1 SGHVS, CDR2 FNYEAQ. Losses at the gene ends were 5 bases for V and 12 bases for J; bases not matched to a gene: 4. CDR3 length: 13 amino acids. Here the CDR3 reads CASSPGTSGAQFF. In DNA form, the CDR3 reads TGTGCCAGCAGCCCCGGGACTAGCGGGGCGCAGTTCTTC.

This clone turned up a few times. V usage is TRBV6-1 and J usage is TRBJ2-5; 12 nucleotides match TRBD1. This CDR3 comprises 17 residues. Germline V gene lookup returns CDR1 MNHNS and CDR2 SASEGT. With V trimmed by 4 bases and J by 6 bases, 12 bases remained unmatched. The DNA for the CDR3 is TGTGCCAGCAGTGCCCGGGACAGGGGGCTCCATGAAAAGACCCAGTACTTC. Its translation is CASSARDRGLHEKTQYF.

This clone has more than one count but fewer than ten. This chain joins TRBV5-6 and TRBJ2-7, with 7 positions matching TRBD1. V shed 5 bases, J shed 0 bases, and the junction held 8 bases outside the gene matches. Germline V lookup: CDR1 SGHDT, CDR2 YYEEEE. CDR3 size: 15 residues. The CDR3 protein is CASRPFRDSSYEQYF. CDR3 coding DNA: TGTGCCAGCAGGCCGTTCCGGGACAGCTCCTACGAGCAGTACTTC.

V gene TRBV25-1 combines with J gene TRBJ2-7; no clear D. CDR3 length equals 13 residues. V dropped 8 bases and J dropped 2 bases, with 13 bases sitting between them. The V gene's germline CDR1 is MGHDK and CDR2 SYGVNS. The DNA for the CDR3 is TGTGCCAGCGGGCCTCTTTACACCTACGAGCAGTACTTC. The encoded protein is CASGPLYTYEQYF.

This clone has only a few counts. The V and J genes are TRBV9 and TRBJ2-1; tentative D call: TRBD1 (5 bases). This CDR3 contains 14 residues. Germline V lookup: CDR1 SGDLS, CDR2 YYNGEE. V dropped 1 base and J dropped 5 bases, with 10 bases sitting between them. CDR3 residues: CASSVSGAHNEQFF. Written as DNA, the CDR3 is TGTGCCAGCAGCGTAAGTGGGGCCCACAATGAGCAGTTCTTC.

This chain connects TRBV15 to TRBJ2-3; TRBD1 is a possible D gene (5 bases). V lost 5 bases, J lost 0 bases, and 12 bases lay in between. Germline loops: CDR1 LNHNV, CDR2 YYDKDF (reference sequence). The CDR3 covers 15 residues. CDR3 DNA: TGTGCCACCAGCCAATACAGGTTTAGCACAGATACGCAGTATTTT. Its protein product is CATSQYRFSTDTQYF.

This clone occurred a few times. V usage is TRBV19 and J usage is TRBJ1-6, with D tentatively TRBD1 (6 bases). With 6 bases removed from V and 10 bases from J, the gap between germline ends came to 13 bases. Germline CDR1 is LNHDA and CDR2 is SQIVND (reference sequence). This CDR3 contains 13 residues. The CDR3 region is CASRPGARSPLHF. The DNA for the CDR3 is TGTGCCAGTAGACCAGGGGCTAGGTCACCCCTCCACTTT.

The CDR3 nucleotides are TGTGCCAGCAGTGACTCGAATTGGGGCTCACCCCTCCACTTT. Its translation is CASSDSNWGSPLHF. This sequence joins TRBV6-4 and TRBJ1-6; maybe TRBD1 (5 bases). Germline CDR1 and CDR2: MRHNA and SNTAGT. This CDR3 has 14 residues. V was shortened by 0 bases and J by 10 bases, with 10 bases between the two germline ends.

This sequence joins TRBV11-1 and TRBJ2-5, with 9 bases that match TRBD2. V shed 3 bases and J 4 bases; nucleotides not matched to a gene: 6. The germline V gene encodes CDR1 SGHAT and CDR2 FQDESV (reference sequence). The CDR3 covers 15 residues. CDR3: CASSLASGKGETQYF. In DNA, the CDR3 is TGTGCCAGCAGCTTGGCTAGCGGGAAAGGAGAGACCCAGTACTTC. The full variable domain, its missing parts supplied by reference TRBV11-1 and TRBJ2-5, is EAEVAQSPRYKITEKSQAVAFWCDPISGHATLYWYRQILGQGPELLVQFQDESVVDDSQLPKDRFSAERLKGVDSTLKIQPAELGDSAMYLCASSLASGKGETQYFGPGTRLLVL.

The chain carries TRBV7-2 and TRBJ2-7; TRBD2 matches 10 bases. Germline trimming cut 3 bases from V and 2 bases from J; bases unmatched to any gene: 4. Germline V gene sequence: CDR1 SGHTA, CDR2 FQGNSA. The CDR3 spans 15 residues. CDR3 sequence: CASSFGLAEPYEQYF. In DNA form, the CDR3 reads TGTGCCAGCAGCTTCGGACTAGCGGAACCCTACGAGCAGTACTTC.

The CDR3 DNA sequence: TGTGCCACTTCTAGAGGCATCAGTTACAATGAGCAGTTCTTC. Translated: CATSRGISYNEQFF. The V gene is TRBV7-7, the J gene TRBJ2-1; D unresolved. V was trimmed by 10 bases and J by 4 bases, leaving 17 bases between them. The CDR3 consists of 14 residues. Germline-derived CDR1 and CDR2 are SSHAT and FNYEAQ (reference sequence).

The chain recombines TRBV4-3 with TRBJ2-7, with a weak D call TRBD1 (7 bases). Trimming pared 0 bases from V and 2 bases from J, leaving 14 bases between. Germline lookup yields CDR1 LGHNA and CDR2 YSLEER. The CDR3 is 16 amino acids. The CDR3 is CASSQDWGDSTYEQYF. The CDR3, as DNA: TGCGCCAGCAGCCAAGATTGGGGGGACAGCACCTACGAGCAGTACTTC.